This T cell receptor beta chain was documented in a study of regulatory T cells in long-lasting Graves disease. As for this clonotype: Its antigen is as yet unknown.

V was pared by 6 bases and J by 2 bases, with 7 bases of the junction left unmatched. The CDR3 is 16 residues long. CDR1 is MNHNS and CDR2 is SASEGT in the germline V gene. Construction of TCR beta libraries relied on iRepertoire HTBI primers and on Arm-PCR targeting CDR3 regions. TCRdb used MiXCR to reprocess the multiplex PCR reads, holding one entry per CDR3 protein. The sample lists about 460,000 distinct CDR3 sequences, roughly 22% seen once, with 13% in the top ten. Study-level results: TRBV28 was favored in persistent disease, as were TRBJ1-2 and TRBJ2-5.

Time point reported: persistent/refractory GD, antithyroid drugs over 5 years with positive TRAb. Researchers made the TCR library from RNA that was extracted from PBMCs. The specimen was peripheral blood mononuclear cells (PBMCs), collected when the disease was refractory, from a patient treated with antithyroid drugs. The sequence derives from a female donor with Graves disease. The gene calls are TRBV6-1 and TRBJ2-7; 13 bases fit TRBD2. The CDR3 DNA follows: TGTGCCAGCAGGCCCCGGACTAGCGGGGGCACCTACGAGCAGTACTTC. Protein: CASRPRTSGGTYEQYF.